This TCR beta chain was retrieved from a study of Tregs in tolerant kidney transplant recipients. Study conclusions and caveats: Donor-specific Treg expansion exceeded global Treg expansion in tolerant patients, suggesting antigen drive. Biological reproducibility was not directly addressed, but technical replication error appeared minimal. The most relevant donor-specific Treg TCRbeta repertoire apparently came from expansion with activated donor B cells.

Details on this clone: Its cognate antigen is unknown. The read ends 3 residues shy of where the CDR3 ends; the end is completed using the germline J gene.

Germline CDR1 is SGHRS and CDR2 is YFSETQ. This CDR3 has 14 residues. Trimming pared 2 bases from V and 0 bases from J, leaving 8 bases between. Using immunoSEQ multiplex PCR, the repertoire was profiled, and TCRdb retains in-frame clones only, with some absent. The ten top clones account for under 5%, within a sample of about 23,000 clones. Mixed chimerism was transient after nonmyeloablative marrow transplants from related graft donors. Unstimulated regulatory T cells (CD4+CD25+CD127-), CD4+CD25- non-regulatory cells, CD4 and CD8 cells were FACS-sorted from thawed PBMCs. The material was CD4+ T cells from blood (PBMCs), obtained 6 months after the transplant. The TCR was taken from a human patient who received a combined kidney and bone marrow transplant. Some T cells may have come from the graft donor. The V and J genes are TRBV5-1 and TRBJ2-5; D uncertain. This chain's CDR3 is CASSFRHYQETQYF. The CDR3 bases that were read are TGCGCCAGCAGCTTCAGGCACTACCAAGAGACC.